The entry that follows covers one TCR beta chain sequence. Its antigen has not been determined. It has no much larger one-base neighbor in the sample; base qualities were not kept. The receptor library was made with PCR. Sequencing took place on an Illumina HiSeq 2500. Unique molecular identifiers were incorporated into TCR beta cDNA libraries to reduce PCR and sequencing biases. Per 1 to 10 million input T cells, some 500,000 cDNA molecules were obtained, such that each molecule approximated one T cell. The patient libraries were prepared and sequenced using the same protocol as the earlier healthy control dataset. Samples belonging to the same batch were prepared together, multiplexed and sequenced on a shared HiSeq lane. The source study handled its data this way. MIGEC handled the raw barcoded reads, throwing out single-read molecular identifier groups before consensus assembly and CDR3 extraction. VDJtools was used for post-analysis of the clonotype tables, with diversity normalized by down-sampling every dataset to the smallest sample size. Repertoire overlap clustering matched CDR3 amino acid but not nucleotide sequences to correct batch-related cross-sample contamination. In TCRdb, the public reads were trimmed at Q25 with fastp and aligned with MiXCR, with productive beta chains retained. For every CDR3 protein sequence, its rows merge into one entry that carries the most common genes and DNA. In this record, the V and J calls reflect TCRdb's handling and not the investigators' own analysis. The sample contains roughly 800,000 distinct CDR3 sequences, approximately 53% of them found a single time. The ten largest make up approximately 4.5% of the sample.

CDR1 and CDR2 are drawn from the germline V gene (reference sequence): MNHEY, SMNVEV. The germline V and J ends show losses of 0 bases and 3 bases respectively, and no gene match explains 0 bases of the junction. The cysteine opens and the phenylalanine closes a CDR3 of 16 amino acids. The only DNA kept is the CDR3, 48 bases in frame from the first base. This record comes from a study of post-analysis software for immune sequencing data (dated by TCRdb to the mid-2010s). As for the study more broadly: The recorded disease courses included relapsing-remitting, secondary progressive and progressive-relapsing multiple sclerosis, and some patients had no subtype annotation. The patient repertoires were compared against 11 previously published healthy control repertoires obtained from donors aged roughly 6 to 25 years. A subset of samples was prepared in parallel using single-end sample barcoding, then pooled and co-amplified after Illumina adapter ligation.

Here is what the overall study found, with its caveats: Strong co-clustering of samples prepared in the same batch was shown by direct clustering with F measure, prompting a batch-effect correction. About five TRBV segments, including TRBV5-6, TRBV5-1 and TRBV20-1, were significantly more frequent in patients than controls. Normalized Chao1 diversity was significantly lower in multiple sclerosis patients than controls, suggesting substantial peripheral T-cell clonal expansion. The multiple sclerosis patient group was slightly younger than the control group.

To demonstrate the VDJtools post-analysis software, TCR beta repertoires were profiled from the peripheral blood of about 13 young patients with multiple sclerosis. The multiple sclerosis patients were children and adolescents between roughly 6 and 16 years of age. Material: blood. This sequence was found in a girl under 18 with multiple sclerosis. The sequence links TRBV27 to TRBJ2-1, with 12 bases aligning to TRBD2. The CDR3 protein: CASSLSTSGGYNEQFF. The sequenced DNA: TGTGCCAGCAGTTTATCGACTAGCGGGGGCTACAATGAGCAGTTCTTC.